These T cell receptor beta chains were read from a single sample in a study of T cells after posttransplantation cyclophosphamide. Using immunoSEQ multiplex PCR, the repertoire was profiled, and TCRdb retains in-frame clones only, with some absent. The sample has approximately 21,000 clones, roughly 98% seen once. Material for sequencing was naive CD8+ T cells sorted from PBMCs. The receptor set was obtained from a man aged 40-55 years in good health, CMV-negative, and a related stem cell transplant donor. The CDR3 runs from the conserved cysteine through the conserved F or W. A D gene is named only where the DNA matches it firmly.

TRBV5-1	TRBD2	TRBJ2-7	CASSLGRVPYEQYF
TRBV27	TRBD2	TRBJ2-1	CASSLSGRGNNEQFF
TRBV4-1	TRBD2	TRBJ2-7	CASSPLREREKYEQYF
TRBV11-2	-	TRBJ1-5	CASSLDRWGNQPQHF
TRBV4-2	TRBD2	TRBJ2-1	CASSQVIAGGPINEQFF
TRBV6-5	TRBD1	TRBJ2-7	CASSYSIQGDEQYF
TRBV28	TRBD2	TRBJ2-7	CASSTLAGGYEQYF
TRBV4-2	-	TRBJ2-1	CASSQERGLSGVRLGNEQFF
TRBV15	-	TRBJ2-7	CATSRDGQEGGYEQYF
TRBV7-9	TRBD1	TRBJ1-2	CASSSGTGWIGGYTF
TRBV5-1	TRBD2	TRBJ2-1	CASGLYEGGLRNEQFF
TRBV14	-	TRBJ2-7	CASSQARRQREQYF
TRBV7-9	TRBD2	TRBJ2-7	CASSLSGRASGEQYF
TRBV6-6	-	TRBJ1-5	CASSLTGGQPQHF
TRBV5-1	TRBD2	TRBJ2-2	CASSPPEGGPSTGELFF
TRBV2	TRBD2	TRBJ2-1	CARSTSGEEQFF
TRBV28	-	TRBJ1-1	CASSFSGAEAFF
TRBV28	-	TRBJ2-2	CASSLSRGAGELFF
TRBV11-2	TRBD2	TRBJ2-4	CASSLGGRATNIQYF
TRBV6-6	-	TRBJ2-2	CASISTGELFF
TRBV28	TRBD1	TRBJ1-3	CASTHPGQVSGNTIYF
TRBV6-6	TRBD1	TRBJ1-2	CASSSDRVYGYTF
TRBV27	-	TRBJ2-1	CATLRGMNEQFF
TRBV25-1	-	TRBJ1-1	CASATGGLAFF
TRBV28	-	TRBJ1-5	CASTLEGEGNQPQHF
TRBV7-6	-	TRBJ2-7	CASSLGTETSYEQYF
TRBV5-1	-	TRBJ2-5	CASSSPSGTQYF
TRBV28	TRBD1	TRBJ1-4	CASSLVDRGNFIFEKLFF
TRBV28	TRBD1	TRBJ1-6	CASMLVWTGDLSLHF
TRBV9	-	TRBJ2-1	CASSATVGGLSYNEQFF
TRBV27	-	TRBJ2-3	CASSPYSSSTDTQYF
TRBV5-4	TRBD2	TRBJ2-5	CASSELADQETQYF
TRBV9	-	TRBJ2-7	CASSDGEGSEQYF
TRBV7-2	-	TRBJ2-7	CASSPGGSSYEQYF
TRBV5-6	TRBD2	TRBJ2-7	CASSSGGSYEQYF
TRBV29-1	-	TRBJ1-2	CSVVTGGNYGYTF